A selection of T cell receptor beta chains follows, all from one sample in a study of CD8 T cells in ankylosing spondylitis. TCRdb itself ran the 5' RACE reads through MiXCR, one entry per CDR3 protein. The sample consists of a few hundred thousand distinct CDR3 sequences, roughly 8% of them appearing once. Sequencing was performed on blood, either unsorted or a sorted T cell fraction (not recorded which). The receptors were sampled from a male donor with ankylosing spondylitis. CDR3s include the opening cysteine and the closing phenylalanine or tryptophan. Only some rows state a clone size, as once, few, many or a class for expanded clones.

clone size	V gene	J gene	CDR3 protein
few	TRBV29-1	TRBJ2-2	CSGRGSGELFF
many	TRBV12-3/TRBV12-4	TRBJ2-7	CASSTTVGTSRQLPYEQYF
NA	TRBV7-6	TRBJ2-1	CASSSASGVTYNEQFF
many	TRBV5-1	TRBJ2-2	CASSFRSGSTRQTGELFF
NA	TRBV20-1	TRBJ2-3	CSGVFTDTQYF
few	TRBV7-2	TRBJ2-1	CASSRLNSYNEQFF
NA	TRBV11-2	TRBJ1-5	CASSFSGEQPQHF
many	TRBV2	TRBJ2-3	CASSGGVSTDTQYF
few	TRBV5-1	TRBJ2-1	CASSWAGANNEQFF
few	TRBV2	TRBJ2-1	CAPARRLDHEQFF
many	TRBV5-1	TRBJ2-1	CASSSEVGFDEQFF
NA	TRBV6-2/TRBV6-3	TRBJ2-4	CASVGSENIQYF
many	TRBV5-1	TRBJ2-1	CASSRQLLAGAGEQFF
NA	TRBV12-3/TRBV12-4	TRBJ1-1	CASSTGGLNTEAFF
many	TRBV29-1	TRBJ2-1	CSVEGPPDEQFF
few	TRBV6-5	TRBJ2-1	CASSYRAETYNEQFF
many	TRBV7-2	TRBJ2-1	CACGASGRWNEQFF
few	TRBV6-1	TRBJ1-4	CASSHDWARGREKLFF
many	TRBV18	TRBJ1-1	CASSPQKGVNTEAFF
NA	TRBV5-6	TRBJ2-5	CASSWGGSAETQYF
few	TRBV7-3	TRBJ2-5	CASSLSRQQTQYF
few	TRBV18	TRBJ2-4	CASSPAGGENIQYF
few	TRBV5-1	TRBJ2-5	CASSLASGPGSTQYF